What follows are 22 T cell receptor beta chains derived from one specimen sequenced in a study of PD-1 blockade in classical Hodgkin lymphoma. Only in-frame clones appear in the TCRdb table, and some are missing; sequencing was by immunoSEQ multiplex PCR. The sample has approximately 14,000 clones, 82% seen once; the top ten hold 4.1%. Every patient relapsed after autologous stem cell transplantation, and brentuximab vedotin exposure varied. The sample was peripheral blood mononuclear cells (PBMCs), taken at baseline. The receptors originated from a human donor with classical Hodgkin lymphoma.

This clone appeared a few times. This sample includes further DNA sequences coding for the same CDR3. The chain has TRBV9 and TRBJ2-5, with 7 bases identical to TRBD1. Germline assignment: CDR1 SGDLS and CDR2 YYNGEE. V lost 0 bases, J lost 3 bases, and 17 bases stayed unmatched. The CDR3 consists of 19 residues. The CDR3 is CASSVAMYGPGTAKETQYF. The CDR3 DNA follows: TGTGCCAGCAGCGTAGCTATGTATGGACCCGGGACAGCAAAAGAGACCCAGTACTTC.

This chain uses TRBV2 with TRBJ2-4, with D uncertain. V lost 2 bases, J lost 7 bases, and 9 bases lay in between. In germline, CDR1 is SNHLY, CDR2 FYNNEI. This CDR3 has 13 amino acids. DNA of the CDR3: TGTGCCAGCAGTGAAACGTCAGCCAACATTCAGTACTTC. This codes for CASSETSANIQYF.

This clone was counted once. The CDR3 DNA is TGTGCCAGCACCACACAGGGGAGGGTTCAAGAGACCCAGTACTTC. Translation gives CASTTQGRVQETQYF. The chain joins TRBV28 to TRBJ2-5; D could derive from TRBD1 or TRBD2 (7 bases each). The V end was cut by 7 bases, the J end by 2 bases, with 17 bases between. Germline assignment: CDR1 MDHEN and CDR2 SYDVKM. The CDR3 sequence is 15 residues long.

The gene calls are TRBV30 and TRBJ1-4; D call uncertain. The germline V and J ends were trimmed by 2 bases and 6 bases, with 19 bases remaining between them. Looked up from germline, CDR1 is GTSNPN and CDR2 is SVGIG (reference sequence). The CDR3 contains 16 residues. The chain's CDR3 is CAWSPPRGVIDEKLFF. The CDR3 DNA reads TGTGCCTGGAGTCCCCCCCGGGGTGTCATCGATGAAAAACTGTTTTTT.

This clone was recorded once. The CDR3 sequence: CASSLVNTEAFF. The CDR3 DNA follows: TGTGCCAGCAGCTTGGTGAACACTGAAGCTTTCTTT. The chain joins TRBV5-6 to TRBJ1-1; D gene ambiguous. This CDR3 spans 12 amino acids. Trimming pared 0 bases from V and 0 bases from J, leaving 0 bases between. In germline, CDR1 is SGHDT, CDR2 YYEEEE.

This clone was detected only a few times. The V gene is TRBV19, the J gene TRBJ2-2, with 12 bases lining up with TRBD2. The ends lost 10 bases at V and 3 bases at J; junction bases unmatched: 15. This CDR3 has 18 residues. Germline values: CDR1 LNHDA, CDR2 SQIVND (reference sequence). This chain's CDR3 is CATRDVGLAGGDTGELFF. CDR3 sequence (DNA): TGTGCCACGCGAGACGTCGGGCTAGCGGGAGGGGACACCGGGGAGCTGTTTTTT.

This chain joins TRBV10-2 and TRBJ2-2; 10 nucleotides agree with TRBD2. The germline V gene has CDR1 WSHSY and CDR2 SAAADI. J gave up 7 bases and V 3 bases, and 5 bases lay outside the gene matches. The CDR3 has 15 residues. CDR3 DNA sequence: TGCGCCAGCAGTGACAGCGGGAGGGCCGGCGGGGAGCTGTTTTTT. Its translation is CASSDSGRAGGELFF.

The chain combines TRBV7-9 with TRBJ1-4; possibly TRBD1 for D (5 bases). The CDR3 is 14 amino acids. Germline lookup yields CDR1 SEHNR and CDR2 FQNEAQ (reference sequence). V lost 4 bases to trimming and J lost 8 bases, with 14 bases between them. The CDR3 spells CASSSSESGEKLFF. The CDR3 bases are TGTGCCAGCAGCTCCTCGGAGTCAGGGGAAAAACTGTTTTTT.

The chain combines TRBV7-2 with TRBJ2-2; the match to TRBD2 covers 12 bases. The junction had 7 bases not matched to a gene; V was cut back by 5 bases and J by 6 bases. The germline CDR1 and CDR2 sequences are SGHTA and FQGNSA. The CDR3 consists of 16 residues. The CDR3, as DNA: TGTGCCAGCAGCCCCTGGGCTAGCGGGGGGGCCGGGGAGCTGTTTTTT. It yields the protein CASSPWASGGAGELFF.

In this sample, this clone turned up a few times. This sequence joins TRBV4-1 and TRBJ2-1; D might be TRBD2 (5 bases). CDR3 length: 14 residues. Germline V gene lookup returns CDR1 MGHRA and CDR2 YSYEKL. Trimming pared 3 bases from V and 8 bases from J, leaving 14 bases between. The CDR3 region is CASSHSDGVDEQFF. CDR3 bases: TGCGCCAGCAGCCATAGTGACGGGGTGGATGAGCAGTTCTTC.

The CDR3 DNA sequence: TGTGCCAGAAGCCCCGGACAGGGTTCCTACGAGCAGTACTTC. Translation gives CARSPGQGSYEQYF. The rearrangement joins TRBV5-3 to TRBJ2-7; 8 bases map to TRBD1. TRBV5-3 is flagged as an ORF with uncertain function. Unmatched junction bases numbered 4, after V lost 4 bases and J lost 1 base. The CDR3 totals 14 residues.

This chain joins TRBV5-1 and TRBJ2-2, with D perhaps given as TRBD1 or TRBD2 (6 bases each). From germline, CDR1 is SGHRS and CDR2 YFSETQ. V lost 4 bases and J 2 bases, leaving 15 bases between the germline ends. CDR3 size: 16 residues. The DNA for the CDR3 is TGCGCCAGCAGCCGCCGGGGGCAGGTAAACACCGGGGAGCTGTTTTTT. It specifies CASSRRGQVNTGELFF.

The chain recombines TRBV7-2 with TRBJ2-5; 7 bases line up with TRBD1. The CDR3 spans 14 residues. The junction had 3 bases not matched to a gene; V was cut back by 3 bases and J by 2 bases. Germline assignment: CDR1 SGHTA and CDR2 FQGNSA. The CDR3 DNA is TGTGCCAGCAGCTTGAAGACAGGGCAAGAGACCCAGTACTTC. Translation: CASSLKTGQETQYF.

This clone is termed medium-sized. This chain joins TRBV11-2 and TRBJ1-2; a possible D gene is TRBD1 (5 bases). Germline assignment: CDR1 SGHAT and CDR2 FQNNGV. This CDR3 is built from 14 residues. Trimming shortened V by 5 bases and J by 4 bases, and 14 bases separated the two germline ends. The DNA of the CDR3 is TGTGCCAGCAGCCCCAGGCCAGGGCGCTATGGCTACACCTTC. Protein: CASSPRPGRYGYTF.

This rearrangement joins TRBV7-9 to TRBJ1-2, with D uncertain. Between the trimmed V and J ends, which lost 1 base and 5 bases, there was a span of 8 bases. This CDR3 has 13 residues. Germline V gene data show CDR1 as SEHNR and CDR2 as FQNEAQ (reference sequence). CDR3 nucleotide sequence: TGTGCCAGCAGCTTAGAGCGAGCGTATGGCTACACCTTC. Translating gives CASSLERAYGYTF.

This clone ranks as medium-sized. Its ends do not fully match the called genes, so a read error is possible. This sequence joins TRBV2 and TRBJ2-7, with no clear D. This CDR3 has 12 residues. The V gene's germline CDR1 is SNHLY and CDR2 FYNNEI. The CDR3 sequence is CASREGIYEQYF. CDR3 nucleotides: TGTGCCAGCAGAGAAGGAATTTACGAGCAGTACTTC.

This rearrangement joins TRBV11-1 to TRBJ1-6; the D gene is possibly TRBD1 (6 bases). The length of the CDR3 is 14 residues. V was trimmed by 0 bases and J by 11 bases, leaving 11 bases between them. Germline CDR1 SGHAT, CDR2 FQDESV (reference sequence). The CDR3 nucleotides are TGTGCCAGCAGCTTAGCGGCAGGGGTGACACCCCTCCACTTT. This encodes CASSLAAGVTPLHF. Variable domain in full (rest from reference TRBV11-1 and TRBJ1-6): EAEVAQSPRYKITEKSQAVAFWCDPISGHATLYWYRQILGQGPELLVQFQDESVVDDSQLPKDRFSAERLKGVDSTLKIQPAELGDSAMYLCASSLAAGVTPLHFGNGTRLTVT.

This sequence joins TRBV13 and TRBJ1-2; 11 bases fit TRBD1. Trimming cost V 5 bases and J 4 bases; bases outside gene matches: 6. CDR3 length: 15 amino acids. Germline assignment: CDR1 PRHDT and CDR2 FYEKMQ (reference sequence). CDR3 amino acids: CASSTWTGGGYGYTF. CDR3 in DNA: TGTGCCAGCAGCACCTGGACAGGGGGCGGCTATGGCTACACCTTC.

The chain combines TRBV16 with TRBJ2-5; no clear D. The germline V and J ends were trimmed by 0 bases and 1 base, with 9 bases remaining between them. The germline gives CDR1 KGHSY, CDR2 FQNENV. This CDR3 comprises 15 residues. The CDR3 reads CASSQSLAGQETQYF. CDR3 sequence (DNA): TGTGCCAGCAGCCAATCGTTGGCAGGCCAAGAGACCCAGTACTTC.

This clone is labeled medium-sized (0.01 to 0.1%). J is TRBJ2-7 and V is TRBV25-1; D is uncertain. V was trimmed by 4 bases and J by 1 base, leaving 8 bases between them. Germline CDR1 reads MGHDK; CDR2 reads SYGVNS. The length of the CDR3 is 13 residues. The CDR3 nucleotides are TGTGCCAGCAGTGTAGGCGATTCCTACGAGCAGTACTTC. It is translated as CASSVGDSYEQYF.

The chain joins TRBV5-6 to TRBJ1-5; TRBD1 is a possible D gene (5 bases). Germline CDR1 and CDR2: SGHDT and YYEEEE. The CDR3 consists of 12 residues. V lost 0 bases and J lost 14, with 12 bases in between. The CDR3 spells CASSLGAGIEHF. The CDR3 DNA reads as TGTGCCAGCAGCTTGGGGGCAGGGATTGAGCATTTT.

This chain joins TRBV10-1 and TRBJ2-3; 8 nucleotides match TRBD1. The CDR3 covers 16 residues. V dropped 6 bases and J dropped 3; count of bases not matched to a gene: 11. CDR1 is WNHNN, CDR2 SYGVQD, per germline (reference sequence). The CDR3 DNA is TGCGCCAGCAGCGCCCTCCCGGGACAGGAAACAGATACGCAGTATTTT. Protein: CASSALPGQETDTQYF.